The 16 T cell receptor beta chains listed next were all sequenced from one sample in a study of cytomegalovirus exposure and HLA in healthy donors. A multiplex PCR was run with 60 Vbeta primers and 13 Jbeta primers. The assay was immunoSEQ multiplex PCR, and TCRdb's table has in-frame clones only and misses some. The profile shows some 180,000 clones, just over 75% of them singletons. The sequencing sample was made of PBMCs. Receptors originate from a man aged 18-30 years in good health and CMV-seronegative.

The chain links TRBV27 to TRBJ2-3; TRBD2 aligns across 12 bases. The CDR3 loop spans 18 amino acids. Looked up from germline, CDR1 is MNHEY and CDR2 is SMNVEV (reference sequence). The ends lost 0 bases at V and 5 bases at J; junction bases unmatched: 9. In nucleotides, the CDR3 is TGTGCCAGCAGTTTATCGAGTGCTAGCGGGAGGGCCAAAGATACGCAGTATTTT. As protein: CASSLSSASGRAKDTQYF.

This chain uses TRBV14 with TRBJ2-7; D unresolved. The germline V gene has CDR1 SGHDN and CDR2 FVKESK. V was trimmed by 4 bases and J by 6 bases, leaving 16 bases between them. The CDR3 consists of 14 residues. CDR3 DNA sequence: TGTGCCAGCAGCCCCTTCGCCGTCCCCAGCGAGCAGTACTTC. Protein: CASSPFAVPSEQYF.

The chain couples TRBV2 to TRBJ2-5, with D maybe TRBD2 (5 bases). The V and J ends lost 4 bases and 1 base respectively, with 22 bases between them. Germline CDR1 and CDR2: SNHLY and FYNNEI. The CDR3 spans 18 residues. The CDR3 here is CASSVSSGPALPQETQYF. CDR3 DNA sequence: TGTGCCAGCAGTGTATCGAGCGGCCCCGCCCTCCCCCAAGAGACCCAGTACTTC.

This chain connects TRBV6-1 to TRBJ2-3, with D possibly being TRBD1 (5 bases). The CDR3 totals 11 residues. V was pared by 6 bases and J by 5 bases, with 6 bases between. CDR1 MNHNS and CDR2 SASEGT come from the germline V gene. In DNA, the CDR3 is TGTGCCAGCAGAGGGGTAGATACGCAGTATTTT. Amino acids: CASRGVDTQYF.

CDR3 in amino acids: CASSMGTGASYEQYF. CDR3 nucleotides: TGTGCCAGTAGTATGGGGACAGGGGCGTCCTACGAGCAGTACTTC. V and J are TRBV19 and TRBJ2-7; 10 positions match TRBD1. CDR1 is LNHDA and CDR2 is SQIVND in the germline V gene (reference sequence). There are 15 residues in the CDR3. Losses at the gene ends were 3 bases for V and 1 base for J; bases not matched to a gene: 3.

About this clone: Its ends do not fully match the called genes, so a read error is possible. The chain recombines TRBV6-5 with TRBJ1-4; D is possibly TRBD1 (5 bases). CDR3 length: 16 residues. Germline V lookup: CDR1 MNHEY, CDR2 SVGAGI. CDR3 sequence reads: CASSYSLGGPDEKLFF. The CDR3 DNA sequence: TGTGCCAGCAGCTACTCCTTGGGGGGTCCGGATGAAAAACTGTTTTTT.

As for this clone: The junction shows a germline mismatch at one end, possibly a read error. CDR3 region: CASSARVAGAGNEQFF. The CDR3 DNA reads as TGTGCTAGCAGCGCAAGGGTAGCGGGAGCTGGGAATGAGCAGTTCTTC. V and J are TRBV7-7 and TRBJ2-1; TRBD2 aligns across 9 bases. Per the germline V gene, CDR1 is SSHAT and CDR2 is FNYEAQ (reference sequence). This CDR3 has 16 residues.

The chain is built from TRBV2 and TRBJ1-1; 8 nucleotides agree with TRBD1. After removal of 6 bases from V and 1 base from J, the junction contained 1 base not matched to a gene. Germline V lookup: CDR1 SNHLY, CDR2 FYNNEI. The CDR3 is made up of 13 amino acids. CDR3 nucleotides: TGTGCCAGCAGAGGGACAGGGAACACTGAAGCTTTCTTT. As protein: CASRGTGNTEAFF.

The J gene is TRBJ1-3, the V gene TRBV6-5; D gene ambiguous. Germline CDR1 MNHEY, CDR2 SVGAGI. CDR3 length equals 15 residues. The ends were cut back, 7 bases at V and 0 bases at J, with 13 bases in the middle. CDR3 sequence (DNA): TGTGCCAGCAAAGTCACGGGTAGCTCTGGAAACACCATATATTTT. Translation gives CASKVTGSSGNTIYF.

This chain joins TRBV6-5 and TRBJ2-7; 9 bases map to TRBD2. The ends lost 7 bases at V and 3 bases at J; junction bases unmatched: 10. Germline V CDR1 and CDR2: MNHEY, SVGAGI. The length of the CDR3 is 15 residues. In nucleotides, the CDR3 is TGTGCCAGCACCGCCGGGACTAGCTGGTACTACGAGCAGTACTTC. This sequence encodes CASTAGTSWYYEQYF.

The CDR3 DNA sequence: TGTGCCAGCAGCCCTTCCGCCGTGGGAGCCTCCTACAATGAGCAGTTCTTC. Translated: CASSPSAVGASYNEQFF. This chain joins TRBV7-3 and TRBJ2-1; D possibly corresponds to TRBD2 (5 bases). CDR1 SGHTA and CDR2 FQGTGA come from the germline V gene. The CDR3 is 17 amino acids. Trimming removed 5 bases at V and 0 bases at J, with 17 bases between.

This chain uses TRBV18 with TRBJ1-5; 8 bases are a match to TRBD1. The trim removed 3 bases at V and 2 bases at J, leaving 3 bases unmatched. CDR1 and CDR2 from the germline V gene are KGHSH and LQKENI. The CDR3 length is 15 residues. In DNA form, the CDR3 reads TGTGCCAGCTCACCGACAGGGGCCCGCAATCAGCCCCAGCATTTT. The encoded protein is CASSPTGARNQPQHF.

V and J are TRBV18 and TRBJ2-6; unclear D gene. This CDR3 region has 14 residues. Germline lookup yields CDR1 KGHSH and CDR2 LQKENI. Trimming stripped 5 bases from V and 0 bases from J, with 5 bases between. The CDR3 reads CASSSSSGANVLTF. CDR3 nucleotides: TGTGCCAGCTCATCCAGCTCTGGGGCCAACGTCCTGACTTTC.

This clone was observed once. This rearrangement joins TRBV5-1 to TRBJ2-3; tentative D call: TRBD2 (5 bases). The germline V gene has CDR1 SGHRS and CDR2 YFSETQ. The CDR3 spans 14 residues. V shed 2 bases and J shed 3 bases, with 10 bases lying between them. The CDR3 here is CASSFVTGTDTQYF. DNA of the CDR3: TGCGCCAGCAGCTTTGTGACGGGAACAGATACGCAGTATTTT.

This chain connects TRBV9 to TRBJ2-3; possible D gene TRBD2, 6 bases. The V end was cut by 4 bases, the J end by 1 base, with 16 bases between. This CDR3 is built from 16 residues. Germline V CDR1 and CDR2: SGDLS, YYNGEE. This CDR3 reads CASSPRTTIGTDTQYF. The CDR3 bases are TGTGCCAGCAGCCCCCGGACTACCATAGGCACAGATACGCAGTATTTT.

The chain combines TRBV7-8 with TRBJ2-7; 7 bases agree with TRBD2. This CDR3 is built from 14 residues. The germline V gene encodes CDR1 SGHVS and CDR2 FQNEAQ. J lost 6 bases, V lost 5 bases, and 10 bases had no gene match. CDR3 sequence reads: CASSPQGLPPEQYF. The DNA for the CDR3 is TGTGCCAGCAGCCCCCAGGGACTACCTCCCGAGCAGTACTTC. The entire variable domain, with the rest obtained from reference TRBV7-8 and TRBJ2-7, is as follows: GAGVSQSPRYKVAKRGQDVALRCDPISGHVSLFWYQQALGQGPEFLTYFQNEAQLDKSGLPSDRFFAERPEGSVSTLKIQRTQQEDSAVYLCASSPQGLPPEQYFGPGTRLTVT.